This T cell receptor beta chain stems from a study of CD8 T cells in ankylosing spondylitis. Study-level findings and limits: Disease-linked clones had a CD8+ phenotype and relatively low frequency in peripheral blood. A motif in TCR beta, a set of under ten highly homologous variants, appeared characteristic of ankylosing spondylitis blood.

This clonotype was seen a handful of times. Antigen: not known. Making use of molecular barcodes, quantitative 5'-RACE generated TCR beta libraries. Via MiXCR, TCRdb re-called the 5' RACE reads, giving one row per CDR3 protein. Here the sample spans a few hundred thousand distinct CDR3 sequences, roughly 20% being singletons. V was shortened by 3 bases and J by 9 bases, with 8 bases between the two germline ends. Per the germline V gene, CDR1 is DFQATT and CDR2 is SNEGSKA (reference sequence). CDR3 length: 10 amino acids. The chain has TRBV20-1 and TRBJ1-1, with no clear D. Sequencing was carried out using blood, either unsorted or a sorted T cell fraction (not recorded which). The sequence was obtained from a female donor with ankylosing spondylitis or in good health (not recorded which). The chain's CDR3 is CSASAGKAFF. The DNA of the CDR3 is TGCAGTGCTAGTGCCGGAAAAGCTTTCTTT.